This T cell receptor beta chain appears in the sequencing data of a study of cytomegalovirus exposure and HLA in healthy donors. Repertoires were generated with immunoSEQ multiplex PCR, while TCRdb's copy carries only in-frame clones and drops some. The table includes roughly 56,000 clones, about 94% detected once. The CDR3 consists of 15 residues. Deletions cut 4 bases from V and 2 bases from J, with 14 bases between. Germline lookup yields CDR1 SGHTS and CDR2 YDEGEE. The rearrangement uses TRBV5-8 and TRBJ2-3; TRBD2 is a possible D gene (5 bases). The receptor's source is a man aged 18 to 30 in good health and CMV-seronegative. Sequencing was carried out using PBMCs. In DNA, the CDR3 is TGTGCCAGCAGCCCTGGGAGTAGCGCCACAGATACGCAGTATTTT. It yields the protein CASSPGSSATDTQYF.